The 22 T cell receptor beta chains presented below share a single source sample, sequenced in a study of blood T cell repertoires in COVID-19. Here immunoSEQ multiplex PCR was the method, and the copy in TCRdb shows in-frame clones only, minus some. Among under 200,000 clones listed, 83% were seen once. The sequenced sample consisted of peripheral blood. The receptors come from a human donor in a cohort sampled during active COVID-19.

This chain joins TRBV5-1 and TRBJ2-3; tentatively, D is TRBD2 (5 bases). The CDR3 loop spans 14 amino acids. The germline CDR1 and CDR2 sequences are SGHRS and YFSETQ. With 3 bases removed from V and 4 bases from J, the gap between germline ends came to 12 bases. In DNA form, the CDR3 reads TGCGCCAGCAGCTCTCAGCGAGGGTCAGATACGCAGTATTTT. Translating gives CASSSQRGSDTQYF.

The rearrangement uses TRBV3-1 (or the pseudogene TRBV3-2) and TRBJ2-7, with D maybe TRBD1 (6 bases). CDR1 is LGHDT, CDR2 YNNKEL, per germline (reference sequence). V lost 1 base, J lost 7 bases, and 20 bases lay in between. The CDR3 is 16 amino acids. CDR3 in amino acids: CASSQGRGGTSLEQYF. The CDR3 DNA reads as TGTGCCAGCAGCCAAGGGCGTGGGGGCACCTCCCTGGAGCAGTACTTC.

V and J are TRBV6-2 or TRBV6-3 and TRBJ1-2, with D tentatively TRBD1 (6 bases). Trimming took off 2 bases at V and 4 bases at J, with 17 bases between the two ends. Germline V gene lookup returns CDR1 MNHEY and CDR2 SVGEGT. CDR3 length equals 16 residues. CDR3 sequence (DNA): TGTGCCAGCAGTTACGGCGGGGGGTTGGGGGCCTATGGCTACACCTTC. It codes for CASSYGGGLGAYGYTF.

The chain carries TRBV12-3 or TRBV12-4 and TRBJ1-5; no firm D call. Trimming took 7 bases from V and 7 from J, leaving 14 bases between them. The length of the CDR3 is 13 residues. The CDR3 here is CASTRSSGQPQHF. The DNA for the CDR3 is TGTGCCAGCACCCGCAGCTCGGGGCAGCCCCAGCATTTT.

This clone showed up just once. The rearrangement links TRBV18 to TRBJ2-1; no clear D. From germline, CDR1 is KGHSH and CDR2 LQKENI. The V gene lost 3 bases and the J gene lost 5 bases, with 5 bases spanning the gap. This CDR3 comprises 12 residues. The CDR3 DNA follows: TGTGCCAGCTCACCTTTAAACAATGAGCAGTTCTTC. It translates to CASSPLNNEQFF.

This clone has a single count. The chain employs TRBV29-1 and TRBJ1-2; 7 bases map to TRBD1. This CDR3 spans 13 amino acids. J was trimmed by 2 bases and V by 5 bases; bases with no gene match: 5. Germline CDR1 reads SQVTM; CDR2 reads ANQGSEA. CDR3 in amino acids: CSVLTTGNYGYTF. CDR3 DNA sequence: TGCAGCGTTCTTACGACAGGGAACTATGGCTACACCTTC.

V usage is TRBV6-5 and J usage is TRBJ2-7, with TRBD1 as a possible D gene (6 bases). V was pared by 6 bases and J by 4 bases, with 10 bases between. Germline V gene lookup returns CDR1 MNHEY and CDR2 SVGAGI. The CDR3 covers 12 residues. The DNA of the CDR3 is TGTGCCAGCAGCCGCGACAGGTACGAGCAGTACTTC. It specifies CASSRDRYEQYF.

This chain uses TRBV6-5 with TRBJ2-7; D perhaps matches TRBD1 (5 bases). CDR1 is MNHEY and CDR2 is SVGAGI in the germline V gene. Trimming took 2 bases from V and 4 from J, leaving 12 bases between them. The length of the CDR3 is 14 residues. DNA for the CDR3: TGTGCCAGCAGTTACGTTAGGGGTCGGTACGAGCAGTACTTC. This sequence encodes CASSYVRGRYEQYF.

V usage is TRBV28 and J usage is TRBJ2-1, with TRBD2 matching over 11 bases. This CDR3 has 15 residues. The V segment lost 3 bases and the J segment 8 bases; nucleotides outside the gene matches: 6. Germline V gene data show CDR1 as MDHEN and CDR2 as SYDVKM. The CDR3 region has the DNA TGTGCCAGCAGTTTGCCTAGCGGGGGGAGGGATGAGCAGTTCTTC. This sequence encodes CASSLPSGGRDEQFF. Using reference TRBV28 and TRBJ2-1 for the parts outside the CDR3, the full variable domain is DVKVTQSSRYLVKRTGEKVFLECVQDMDHENMFWYRQDPGLGLRLIYFSYDVKMKEKGDIPEGYSVSREKKERFSLILESASTNQTSMYLCASSLPSGGRDEQFFGPGTRLTVL.

The J gene is TRBJ1-1, the V gene TRBV7-2; D might be TRBD1 (5 bases). Germline assignment: CDR1 SGHTA and CDR2 FQGNSA. V lost 6 bases and J lost 5, with 13 bases in between. The length of the CDR3 is 13 residues. The CDR3 DNA is TGTGCCAGCAGGCGGGGGTTCAGAACTGAAGCTTTCTTT. It is translated as CASRRGFRTEAFF.

The V and J genes are TRBV4-3 and TRBJ2-7; TRBD1 matches at 7 bases. Germline V gene data show CDR1 as LGHNA and CDR2 as YSLEER. This CDR3 contains 14 residues. After removal of 1 base from V and 5 bases from J, the junction contained 5 bases not matched to a gene. Here the CDR3 reads CASSQAGGSDEQYF. CDR3 DNA: TGCGCCAGCAGCCAAGCAGGGGGATCCGACGAGCAGTACTTC.

In the case of this clone: The same CDR3 can be traced to other DNA sequences in this sample. The genes are TRBV28 and TRBJ1-3; weak D call: TRBD1 (6 bases). V was clipped by 5 bases and J by 0 bases, with 14 bases between them. Germline assignment: CDR1 MDHEN and CDR2 SYDVKM. This CDR3 is built from 16 residues. The CDR3 loop is CASSPPDRSSGNTIYF. The CDR3 bases are TGTGCCAGCAGTCCTCCGGACAGATCCTCTGGAAACACCATATATTTT.

V usage is TRBV27 and J usage is TRBJ2-7; D is possibly TRBD1 (6 bases). The CDR3 consists of 18 residues. Germline V gene lookup returns CDR1 MNHEY and CDR2 SMNVEV (reference sequence). V lost 4 bases and J lost 2, with 24 bases in between. The chain's CDR3 is CASSSDYEGVGSAYEQYF. DNA of the CDR3: TGTGCCAGCAGTTCCGATTATGAGGGGGTGGGGTCGGCCTACGAGCAGTACTTC.

This sequence joins TRBV11-2 and TRBJ2-5; 8 bases map to TRBD2. Germline CDR1 and CDR2: SGHAT and FQNNGV. The CDR3 contains 16 residues. V was clipped by 1 base and J by 5 bases; unmatched bases: 9. CDR3 loop: CASSLVPAGVFETQYF. In nucleotides, the CDR3 is TGTGCCAGCAGCTTAGTTCCAGCGGGAGTATTCGAGACCCAGTACTTC.

The chain joins TRBV29-1 to TRBJ2-5; the D gene is possibly TRBD1 (6 bases). This CDR3 region has 16 residues. V lost 0 bases and J lost 2, with 16 bases in between. In germline, CDR1 is SQVTM, CDR2 ANQGSEA. This CDR3 reads CSVEDRGRDNQETQYF. The CDR3, as DNA: TGCAGCGTTGAAGATCGAGGCAGGGACAATCAAGAGACCCAGTACTTC.

The chain combines TRBV6-2 or TRBV6-3 with TRBJ1-1, with 8 bases identical to TRBD1. The CDR3 runs 15 residues. The ends lost 6 bases at V and 1 base at J; junction bases unmatched: 7. The germline gives CDR1 MNHEY, CDR2 SVGEGT. CDR3 residues: CASSPHGQGNTEAFF. The CDR3 DNA is TGTGCCAGCAGCCCCCACGGACAGGGGAACACTGAAGCTTTCTTT.

This rearrangement joins TRBV2 to TRBJ1-6; 9 positions agree with TRBD1. The V and J ends lost 7 bases and 7 bases, in that order; junction bases with no gene match: 8. The V gene's germline CDR1 is SNHLY and CDR2 FYNNEI. The CDR3 spans 15 residues. CDR3 sequence (DNA): TGTGCCAGCACCCCGGGACAGGGACTAAATTCACCCCTCCACTTT. Translating gives CASTPGQGLNSPLHF.

The chain carries TRBV12-3 or TRBV12-4 and TRBJ1-2; D unresolved. The CDR3 has 12 amino acids. V shed 6 bases and J shed 3 bases, with 8 bases lying between them. In nucleotides, the CDR3 is TGTGCCAGCAGGCAGGTCGACTATGGCTACACCTTC. Translating gives CASRQVDYGYTF.

This chain joins TRBV9 and TRBJ1-2; no clear D. V was pared by 0 bases and J by 4 bases, with 10 bases between. CDR1 is SGDLS, CDR2 YYNGEE, per germline. This CDR3 comprises 14 residues. For the CDR3, the DNA is TGTGCCAGCAGCGTAGTTTCGGGTGGCTATGGCTACACCTTC. Translated: CASSVVSGGYGYTF.

This clone was detected only once. CDR3: CASSLELAGVYGYTF. The CDR3 DNA reads as TGTGCCAGCAGCTTAGAGTTGGCAGGGGTTTATGGCTACACCTTC. This chain connects TRBV7-9 to TRBJ1-2; D perhaps matches TRBD1 (6 bases). The CDR3 totals 15 residues. The germline V and J ends were trimmed by 1 base and 5 bases, with 14 bases remaining between them. Germline CDR1 reads SEHNR; CDR2 reads FQNEAQ (reference sequence). Based on the CDR3 plus reference TRBV7-9 and TRBJ1-2, the full variable domain is DTGVSQNPRHKITKRGQNVTFRCDPISEHNRLYWYRQTLGQGPEFLTYFQNEAQLEKSRLLSDRFSAERPKGSFSTLEIQRTEQGDSAMYLCASSLELAGVYGYTFGSGTRLTVV.

This chain links TRBV29-1 with TRBJ2-7, with a possible D match to TRBD1 (5 bases). Trimming left V 3 bases short and J 5 bases short, with 14 bases between. This CDR3 contains 13 residues. Germline V CDR1 and CDR2: SQVTM, ANQGSEA. CDR3 amino acids: CSVEGQGGHEQYF. Written as DNA, the CDR3 is TGCAGCGTTGAGGGGCAGGGTGGCCACGAGCAGTACTTC.

V and J are TRBV6-5 and TRBJ2-7, with 9 bases lining up with TRBD1. J was trimmed by 1 base and V by 4 bases; bases with no gene match: 2. Germline V lookup: CDR1 MNHEY, CDR2 SVGAGI. The CDR3 has 14 residues. CDR3 bases: TGTGCCAGCAGTTTCGGGACAGGGTCCTACGAGCAGTACTTC. It specifies CASSFGTGSYEQYF.